Below are 3 T cell receptor beta chains sequenced from a single sample in a study of cytomegalovirus exposure and HLA in healthy donors. The PCR was carried out with 60 Vbeta primers and 13 Jbeta primers. TCRdb keeps only in-frame clones here, not all; method: immunoSEQ multiplex PCR. This table holds about 200,000 clones, approximately 79% found once. What was sequenced was PBMCs. These receptors were collected from a man between 18 and 35 years old in good health and CMV-seronegative.

This chain uses TRBV2 with TRBJ1-2; D unresolved. The length of the CDR3 is 15 residues. V gave up 4 bases and J gave up 8 bases, with 20 bases separating them. The germline CDR1 and CDR2 sequences are SNHLY and FYNNEI. DNA of the CDR3: TGTGCCAGCAGTGTTGGCCAGCCTAACTATGGCGGCTACACCTTC. Its translation: CASSVGQPNYGGYTF.

The chain carries TRBV5-5 and TRBJ1-3; D is ambiguous. The CDR3 is 17 amino acids. Per germline, CDR1 SGHKS and CDR2 YYEKEE (reference sequence). V gave up 7 bases and J gave up 2 bases, with 22 bases separating them. The CDR3 region has the DNA TGTGCCAGCGCCACGAAGGGAGGAACGGGAACTGGAAACACCATATATTTT. Translation: CASATKGGTGTGNTIYF. Full variable domain (outside the CDR3, taken from reference TRBV5-5 and TRBJ1-3): DAGVTQSPTHLIKTRGQQVTLRCSPISGHKSVSWYQQVLGQGPQFIFQYYEKEERGRGNFPDRFSARQFPNYSSELNVNALLLGDSALYLCASATKGGTGTGNTIYFGEGSWLTVV.

This rearrangement joins TRBV5-1 to TRBJ1-1, with D tentatively TRBD1 (5 bases). The CDR3 runs 15 residues. The V and J ends lost 0 bases and 4 bases respectively, with 13 bases between them. Germline CDR1 and CDR2: SGHRS and YFSETQ. CDR3 protein: CASSLADSISTEAFF. The CDR3 DNA reads as TGCGCCAGCAGCTTGGCCGACAGTATTAGCACTGAAGCTTTCTTT.